This T cell receptor beta chain is drawn from a study of CD8 T cells in cerebrospinal fluid in Alzheimer's disease. Points from the study as a whole: The largest CSF clone was proportionally bigger in mild cognitive impairment or Alzheimer's disease than controls. Alzheimer's patients were not enriched for EBV-specific clones, which were not the most expanded. Expanded clones of at least 3% were commoner in Alzheimer's patients than healthy subjects.

CSF cells were profiled by 10X single-cell V(D)J and 5' expression. TCRdb reanalyzed the 10x single-cell sequencing reads, giving one entry per CDR3 protein sequence and no DNA. The sample table sets out about 1,200 distinct CDR3 sequences. Germline CDR1 reads SGHVS; CDR2 reads FQNEAQ. The CDR3 has 16 residues. This clonotype is classed as medium-sized (0.01 to 0.1%) by frequency. Its antigen is still unknown. Material for sequencing was cerebrospinal fluid. The clonotype was recovered from a human donor with Alzheimer's disease. This rearrangement joins TRBV7-8 to TRBJ2-3; TCRdb outputs TRBD1, but without DNA this stays unchecked. This CDR3 is CASSFAEAGVTDTQYF.